One and the same sample provided the 30 T cell receptor beta chains below, sequenced in a study of neurological immune-mediated disorders. Stated time point: longitudinal time-point 3. Via MiXCR, TCRdb re-called the 5' RACE reads, giving one row per CDR3 protein. The table shows tens of thousands of distinct CDR3 sequences, with approximately 13% occurring only once. The source material was PBMCs. The receptors derive from a man younger than 45 in good health.

This clonotype was recorded at least ten times. The rearrangement joins TRBV28 to TRBJ2-7, with 8 bases lining up with TRBD1. V lost 6 bases to trimming and J lost 0 bases; unmatched junction nucleotides: 13. The CDR3 has 17 amino acids. Germline CDR1 is MDHEN and CDR2 is SYDVKM. CDR3: CASRPSIGQGSSYEQYF. The CDR3 DNA sequence: TGTGCCAGCAGACCCAGTATCGGACAGGGTTCCTCCTACGAGCAGTACTTC.

This clonotype appeared many times. The chain couples TRBV7-8 to TRBJ2-4, with TRBD2 identical over 8 bases. CDR3 length: 16 amino acids. After removal of 1 base from V and 2 bases from J, the junction contained 4 bases not matched to a gene. CDR1 SGHVS and CDR2 FQNEAQ come from the germline V gene. CDR3 DNA sequence: TGTGCCAGCAGCTTAGGGAGCGGGGGTACCAAAAACATTCAGTACTTC. Encoded protein: CASSLGSGGTKNIQYF.

There are many counts of this clonotype. The V call is TRBV5-1, the J call TRBJ2-5, with 9 bases aligning to TRBD2. The CDR3 contains 16 residues. Germline-derived CDR1 and CDR2 are SGHRS and YFSETQ. V lost 0 bases, J lost 5 bases, and 8 bases stayed unmatched. The CDR3, as DNA: TGCGCCAGCAGCTTGGCCCCTAGCGGGATGGGGGAGACCCAGTACTTC. It encodes CASSLAPSGMGETQYF.

This clonotype was seen ten or more times. The genes are TRBV20-1 and TRBJ2-7; 7 bases align to TRBD1. This CDR3 is built from 14 residues. V shed 5 bases, J shed 5 bases, and the junction held 12 bases outside the gene matches. Germline V lookup: CDR1 DFQATT, CDR2 SNEGSKA (reference sequence). In DNA, the CDR3 is TGCAGTGCTCCTGAACAGACAGGGTTCGACGAGCAGTACTTC. Amino acids: CSAPEQTGFDEQYF.

This clonotype appeared many times. This rearrangement joins TRBV20-1 to TRBJ2-7; D gene ambiguous. The V end was cut by 0 bases, the J end by 2 bases, with 11 bases between. Germline values: CDR1 DFQATT, CDR2 SNEGSKA (reference sequence). The CDR3 totals 14 residues. The CDR3 is CSARDPPATYEQYF. The CDR3 nucleotides are TGCAGTGCTAGAGACCCCCCCGCTACCTACGAGCAGTACTTC.

This clonotype was recorded many times. Here the CDR3 reads CASSLKGAGEKLFF. The CDR3 bases are TGTGCCAGCAGCTTGAAGGGGGCAGGGGAAAAACTGTTTTTT. This chain joins TRBV5-6 and TRBJ1-4; 7 bases agree with TRBD1. The CDR3 loop spans 14 amino acids. Germline CDR1 reads SGHDT; CDR2 reads YYEEEE. The V gene end was trimmed by 1 base and the J gene end by 8 bases; junction bases not matched to a gene: 5.

This clonotype occurred many times. V is TRBV5-1 and J is TRBJ2-7; maybe TRBD1 (6 bases). Germline loops: CDR1 SGHRS, CDR2 YFSETQ. The CDR3 sequence is 14 residues long. The ends were cut back, 1 base at V and 2 bases at J, with 10 bases in the middle. This chain's CDR3 is CASSLLQGTYEQYF. The CDR3, as DNA: TGCGCCAGCAGCTTGTTGCAGGGGACCTACGAGCAGTACTTC. Using reference TRBV5-1 and TRBJ2-7 for the parts outside the CDR3, the full variable domain is KAGVTQTPRYLIKTRGQQVTLSCSPISGHRSVSWYQQTPGQGLQFLFEYFSETQRNKGNFPGRFSGRQFSNSRSEMNVSTLELGDSALYLCASSLLQGTYEQYFGPGTRLTVT.

This clonotype was detected many times. The rearrangement uses TRBV4-1 and TRBJ1-5; 9 bases map to TRBD1. Unmatched junction bases numbered 11, after V lost 0 bases and J lost 2 bases. The germline V gene encodes CDR1 MGHRA and CDR2 YSYEKL. This CDR3 comprises 19 residues. CDR3 coding DNA: TGCGCCAGCAGCCAAGATCGGACAGGGGTAGGGAGAGGCAATCAGCCCCAGCATTTT. Its translation: CASSQDRTGVGRGNQPQHF.

The sample holds a few counts of this clonotype. Written as DNA, the CDR3 is TGTGCCCTGACAGGGGCAGATACGCAGTATTTT. It codes for CALTGADTQYF. The chain combines TRBV30 with TRBJ2-3; 8 bases fit TRBD1. Looked up from germline, CDR1 is GTSNPN and CDR2 is SVGIG (reference sequence). This CDR3 is built from 11 residues. J gave up 4 bases and V 8 bases, and 2 bases lay outside the gene matches.

This chain links TRBV28 with TRBJ2-1, with 7 bases matching TRBD2. From germline, CDR1 is MDHEN and CDR2 SYDVKM. The length of the CDR3 is 14 residues. V dropped 7 bases and J dropped 9; count of bases not matched to a gene: 12. This chain's CDR3 is CASTLAARGSEQFF. CDR3 DNA sequence: TGTGCCAGCACTCTAGCGGCCCGGGGAAGTGAGCAGTTCTTC.

At least ten counts were recorded for this clonotype. Possible read error: a much larger clone is one base away. V gene TRBV3-1 combines with J gene TRBJ1-1, with unresolved D. Germline assignment: CDR1 LGHDT and CDR2 YNNKEL (reference sequence). V was clipped by 3 bases and J by 1 base, with 3 bases between them. This CDR3 has 12 residues. CDR3 in amino acids: CASSQRNTEAFF. The CDR3 region has the DNA TGTGCCAGCAGCCAGAGGAACACTGAAGCTTTCTTT.

This clonotype was detected many times. V is TRBV7-6 and J is TRBJ2-5; D is unresolved. V lost 1 base and J lost 7, with 10 bases in between. The CDR3 covers 13 residues. Germline CDR1 SGHVS, CDR2 FNYEAQ. CDR3 loop: CASSLGRVGTQYF. CDR3 coding DNA: TGTGCCAGCAGCTTAGGCCGAGTCGGGACCCAGTACTTC. The variable domain in full, completed from reference TRBV7-6 and TRBJ2-5, reads GAGVSQSPRYKVTKRGQDVALRCDPISGHVSLYWYRQALGQGPEFLTYFNYEAQQDKSGLPNDRFSAERPEGSISTLTIQRTEQRDSAMYRCASSLGRVGTQYFGPGTRLLVL.

This clonotype was detected ten times or more. The chain couples TRBV5-1 to TRBJ2-1; tentatively, D is TRBD2 (5 bases). Looked up from germline, CDR1 is SGHRS and CDR2 is YFSETQ. The CDR3 length is 16 residues. The germline V and J ends were trimmed by 0 bases and 0 bases, with 10 bases remaining between them. CDR3 bases: TGCGCCAGCAGCTTGGATTCCGGGAACTCCTACAATGAGCAGTTCTTC. Its translation: CASSLDSGNSYNEQFF.

This clonotype was seen ten or more times. The chain links TRBV5-1 to TRBJ1-4; D possibly corresponds to TRBD1 (5 bases). The length of the CDR3 is 14 residues. CDR1 is SGHRS, CDR2 YFSETQ, per germline. Trimming took 3 bases from V and 4 from J, leaving 10 bases between them. DNA for the CDR3: TGCGCCAGCAGCTCGACAGAGCGTAATGAAAAACTGTTTTTT. This gives the protein CASSSTERNEKLFF. Supplemented by reference TRBV5-1 and TRBJ1-4, the full variable domain reads KAGVTQTPRYLIKTRGQQVTLSCSPISGHRSVSWYQQTPGQGLQFLFEYFSETQRNKGNFPGRFSGRQFSNSRSEMNVSTLELGDSALYLCASSSTERNEKLFFGSGTQLSVL.

This clonotype was observed once. V and J are TRBV7-7 and TRBJ2-1, with TRBD2 as a possible D gene (6 bases). The CDR3 length is 16 residues. Germline V gives CDR1 SSHAT, CDR2 FNYEAQ (reference sequence). Trimming pared 3 bases from V and 6 bases from J, leaving 18 bases between. CDR3 residues: CASSFPTGSGSNEQFF. The CDR3 DNA reads as TGTGCCAGCAGCTTCCCGACCGGGAGTGGCTCCAATGAGCAGTTCTTC.

This clonotype has ten or more counts. V and J are TRBV24-1 and TRBJ2-1; 8 bases align to TRBD2. The CDR3 has 16 residues. The germline CDR1 and CDR2 sequences are KGHDR and SFDVKD. Trimming removed 5 bases from V and 8 bases from J; junction bases left unmatched: 13. This CDR3 reads CATSGTGGGLSDEQFF. The CDR3 nucleotides are TGTGCCACCAGTGGTACGGGGGGGGGATTGAGTGATGAGCAGTTCTTC.

The sample holds many counts of this clonotype. V gene TRBV28 combines with J gene TRBJ2-4, with 7 bases matching TRBD1. The CDR3 runs 15 residues. V was clipped by 5 bases and J by 6 bases; unmatched bases: 10. Germline V gene sequence: CDR1 MDHEN, CDR2 SYDVKM. CDR3: CASSLYPGQTNIQYF. The CDR3 DNA reads as TGTGCCAGCAGTCTCTACCCGGGACAGACAAACATTCAGTACTTC. Filled out from reference TRBV28 and TRBJ2-4, the complete variable domain reads DVKVTQSSRYLVKRTGEKVFLECVQDMDHENMFWYRQDPGLGLRLIYFSYDVKMKEKGDIPEGYSVSREKKERFSLILESASTNQTSMYLCASSLYPGQTNIQYFGAGTRLSVL.

This clonotype was counted ten times or more. The chain carries TRBV5-1 and TRBJ2-7; 9 positions agree with TRBD1. The CDR3 runs 15 residues. J lost 2 bases, V lost 0 bases, and 3 bases had no gene match. The germline gives CDR1 SGHRS, CDR2 YFSETQ. CDR3 DNA sequence: TGCGCCAGCAGCTTGGGGGGGACAGGGACCTACGAGCAGTACTTC. This encodes CASSLGGTGTYEQYF.

By sample share, this clonotype is medium-sized (0.01 to 0.1%). The chain combines TRBV5-5 with TRBJ1-6, with D possibly being TRBD1 (5 bases). Between the trimmed V and J ends, which lost 4 bases and 11 bases, there was a span of 22 bases. The CDR3 covers 16 residues. CDR1 and CDR2 from the germline V gene are SGHKS and YYEKEE (reference sequence). The CDR3 region has the DNA TGTGCCAGCAGCATAAGACCCGTGGGGACGACGGCACCCCTCCACTTT. Translated: CASSIRPVGTTAPLHF.

This clonotype was seen at least ten times. The CDR3 DNA reads as TGTGCCAGCAAGGGACAGAATTCCAATCAGCCCCAGCATTTT. Protein sequence: CASKGQNSNQPQHF. The chain has TRBV6-1 and TRBJ1-5, with TRBD1 matching over 7 bases. The CDR3 totals 14 residues. After removal of 7 bases from V and 3 bases from J, the junction contained 6 bases not matched to a gene. The germline V gene has CDR1 MNHNS and CDR2 SASEGT.

This clonotype was seen at least ten times. The chain uses TRBV18 and TRBJ2-7; 7 positions match TRBD1. This CDR3 is built from 14 residues. Germline assignment: CDR1 KGHSH and CDR2 LQKENI. V lost 0 bases, J lost 6 bases, and 5 bases stayed unmatched. The CDR3 spells CASSPPTGVGEQYF. The CDR3 DNA sequence: TGTGCCAGCTCACCACCAACAGGGGTAGGCGAGCAGTACTTC.

This clonotype showed up many times. The chain combines TRBV12-3 or TRBV12-4 with TRBJ1-1; a possible D gene is TRBD1 (6 bases). The CDR3 contains 11 residues. The V end lost 10 bases, the J end lost 6 bases, and 12 bases lay between the germline ends. The CDR3 nucleotides read TGTGCCACACGACAGGTCTCTGAAGCTTTCTTT. Protein product: CATRQVSEAFF.

This clonotype was counted a few times. The chain couples TRBV29-1 to TRBJ1-1; 7 bases agree with TRBD1. V dropped 7 bases and J dropped 2; count of bases not matched to a gene: 7. The CDR3 has 13 residues. The V gene's germline CDR1 is SQVTM and CDR2 ANQGSEA. The CDR3 loop reads CSDKGQTNTEAFF. The CDR3 DNA sequence: TGCAGCGACAAGGGACAGACTAACACTGAAGCTTTCTTT. Using reference TRBV29-1 and TRBJ1-1 for the parts outside the CDR3, the full variable domain is SAVISQKPSRDICQRGTSLTIQCQVDSQVTMMFWYRQQPGQSLTLIATANQGSEATYESGFVIDKFPISRPNLTFSTLTVSNMSPEDSSIYLCSDKGQTNTEAFFGQGTRLTVV.

At least ten counts were recorded for this clonotype. The V gene is TRBV7-2, the J gene TRBJ1-1; D is perhaps TRBD1 (5 bases). Germline CDR1 SGHTA, CDR2 FQGNSA. The CDR3 is made up of 15 amino acids. Trimming shortened V by 5 bases and J by 1 base, and 14 bases separated the two germline ends. CDR3: CASSPQGHSNTEAFF. The CDR3 region has the DNA TGTGCCAGCAGCCCTCAAGGACACTCGAACACTGAAGCTTTCTTT.

At least ten counts were recorded for this clonotype. The J gene is TRBJ2-2, the V gene TRBV3-1; D gene uncertain. CDR3 length: 14 amino acids. Germline lookup yields CDR1 LGHDT and CDR2 YNNKEL (reference sequence). V was cut by 3 bases and J by 5 bases, with 10 bases left in between. CDR3 bases: TGTGCCAGCAGCCAGTCCAGTGAAACCGGGGAGCTGTTTTTT. Its protein is CASSQSSETGELFF.

This clonotype has a count of ten or more. The chain couples TRBV5-1 to TRBJ2-2, with 11 bases fitting TRBD2. The ends lost 3 bases at V and 1 base at J; junction bases unmatched: 2. Germline V lookup: CDR1 SGHRS, CDR2 YFSETQ. The CDR3 covers 16 residues. The CDR3 loop is CASSWGLAENTGELFF. The CDR3 DNA is TGCGCCAGCAGCTGGGGACTAGCGGAGAACACCGGGGAGCTGTTTTTT. Using reference TRBV5-1 and TRBJ2-2 for the parts outside the CDR3, the full variable domain is KAGVTQTPRYLIKTRGQQVTLSCSPISGHRSVSWYQQTPGQGLQFLFEYFSETQRNKGNFPGRFSGRQFSNSRSEMNVSTLELGDSALYLCASSWGLAENTGELFFGEGSRLTVL.

At least ten counts were recorded for this clonotype. The chain joins TRBV5-1 to TRBJ1-1, with 7 positions matching TRBD1. The CDR3 loop spans 12 amino acids. Trimming at V came to 0 bases and at J to 11 bases, leaving 4 bases not matched to a gene. Germline-derived CDR1 and CDR2 are SGHRS and YFSETQ. CDR3 protein: CASSLVQGDAFF. CDR3 sequence (DNA): TGCGCCAGCAGCTTGGTTCAGGGGGACGCTTTCTTT.

This clonotype was found many times. One end of the junction fails to match germline, which may point to a read error. The genes are TRBV12-3 or TRBV12-4 and TRBJ2-2; tentatively, D is TRBD1 (5 bases). CDR3 size: 12 residues. The CDR3 nucleotides read TGTGCCAGCACTTTAGACAGCGGGGAGCTGTTTTTT. Protein: CASTLDSGELFF.

This clonotype was seen a handful of times. The rearrangement joins TRBV9 to TRBJ2-7; 8 positions agree with TRBD2. Germline V gene sequence: CDR1 SGDLS, CDR2 YYNGEE. The CDR3 has 14 amino acids. Losses at the gene ends were 5 bases for V and 0 bases for J; bases not matched to a gene: 4. The CDR3 loop is CASSVTSGSYEQYF. The CDR3 DNA is TGTGCCAGCAGTGTAACTAGCGGCTCCTACGAGCAGTACTTC. The variable domain in full, with the rest retrieved from reference TRBV9 and TRBJ2-7, is DSGVTQTPKHLITATGQRVTLRCSPRSGDLSVYWYQQSLDQGLQFLIQYYNGEERAKGNILERFSAQQFPDLHSELNLSSLELGDSALYFCASSVTSGSYEQYFGPGTRLTVT.

The sample holds many counts of this clonotype. The chain joins TRBV10-3 to TRBJ1-4; D is unclear. Trimming removed 3 bases from V and 7 bases from J, with 12 bases in between. Germline V gene data show CDR1 as ENHRY and CDR2 as SYGVKD. The CDR3 has 14 residues. The CDR3 protein is CAISDLGDGEKLFF. The DNA for the CDR3 is TGTGCCATCAGTGATTTAGGAGACGGTGAAAAACTGTTTTTT.